This T cell receptor beta chain is drawn from a study of blood T cell repertoires in COVID-19 (dated by TCRdb to 2018 to 2020). As for the study more broadly: The collaborator samples originated in the United States, Italy and Spain and spanned the acute and convalescent phases of COVID-19. The material from the prospective study consisted of cDNA or gDNA derived from T cells, B-cell-depleted T cells, or PBMCs. Deeply sampled blood TCRbeta repertoires from subjects exposed to, actively infected with, or recovered from COVID-19 were included in the dataset. The repertoires were released in a freely available public database intended as a resource for research on the immune response to SARS-CoV-2. The samples were drawn from the first 160 participants of the ongoing ImmuneRACE study and from 1,254 subjects provided by 6 global collaborators. Nearly every sample came with metadata listing a de-identified subject ID, COVID-19 status, age in years and sex. Where available, HLA class I and class II types were obtained from metadata supplied by the sample provider rather than from assay-based typing. General findings and caveats noted by the study authors: The amount of clinical and demographic metadata varied by source and participant and was provided uncurated.

On this clone: No antigen is known for it. The input lacks base qualities; no much larger clone sits a single base away.

TCRbeta CDR3 regions were amplified from genomic DNA using the immunoSEQ Assay, a bias-controlled multiplex PCR. In the authors' own workflow: Within the assay, amplification of reference gene primers was used to estimate how many nucleated cells each sample contained. To quantify the absolute abundance of each unique TCRbeta CDR3 rearrangement, sequence reads were collapsed and filtered. Productive Simpson clonality was computed per sample as the square root of Simpson's diversity index over productive rearrangements. In its TCRdb copy, this immuneACCESS table keeps in-frame sequences only and misses some clones. Where compared with another copy, unresolved V genes explain less than half of these, and the others have no known cause. V, J and clone size reflect that table, while D and trimming were determined from the DNA. In all, the sample holds 200,000 to 250,000 clones, and roughly 89% of those were seen once. Roughly 3.4% of the sample belongs to the ten largest clones.

The CDR3 goes from the cysteine to the phenylalanine over 15 residues. Here the CDR3 DNA is all that survives: 45 bases in frame from base 1. The germline ends are 25 bases apart after V is trimmed by 10 bases and J by 9 bases. The germline V gene (reference sequence) supplies CDR1 LNHDA and CDR2 SQIVND. Participants in the prospective study were enrolled through a virtual design, were aged roughly 18 to 95 years, and lived in under 25 United States geographic areas. In the prospective study, cohorts were assigned on the basis of participant-reported clinical history obtained from a screening survey and a study questionnaire. In the prospective study, mobile phlebotomists collected whole blood, serum and a nasopharyngeal or oropharyngeal swab from each participant. Prospective study participants could optionally give additional blood draws and questionnaires over an approximately two-month period. Blood samples from the prospective study were shipped frozen or at room temperature prior to DNA extraction.

Input material: PBMCs or T cells enriched from blood (not recorded which). The clonotype originates from a woman aged 35 to 49 with acute COVID-19. This receptor chain uses TRBV19 and TRBJ2-1, with a tentative D gene TRBD2 over 6 matching bases. The CDR3 here reads CATQFVARGVSEQFF. The DNA sequence is given as TGTGCCACCCAGTTCGTAGCGCGGGGCGTCAGTGAGCAGTTCTTC.